Listed below are T cell receptor beta chains from one sample, sequenced in a study of somatic mutations in cytotoxic T cells in rheumatoid arthritis. Using immunoSEQ multiplex PCR, the repertoire was profiled, and TCRdb retains in-frame clones only, with some absent. In the table there are more than 15,000 clones, approximately 84% of which are singletons. The sequenced sample consisted of CD8+ T cells sorted from blood. Every receptor here comes from an adult with rheumatoid arthritis. Each CDR3 is given with its conserved first and last residue. A D gene is named only where the DNA matches it firmly. Clone size appears in some rows only: once, few, many, or a class for an expanded clone.

TRBJ2-3 | TRBV6-4 | . | . | 15 | CASSDSIGNTDTQYF | TGTGCCAGCAGTGACTCGATCGGGAACACAGATACGCAGTATTTT
TRBJ2-5 | TRBV6-5 | . | TRBD1 | 16 | CASSSSRGFYQETQYF | TGTGCCAGCAGTTCCAGCAGGGGGTTCTACCAAGAGACCCAGTACTTC
TRBJ1-2 | TRBV7-9 | . | . | 15 | CASSLTSQATYGYTF | TGTGCCAGCAGCTTAACTAGCCAAGCAACCTATGGCTACACCTTC
TRBJ2-2 | TRBV5-1 | . | TRBD1 | 15 | CASSLSGQETGELFF | TGCGCCAGCAGCTTGTCGGGACAGGAGACCGGGGAGCTGTTTTTT
TRBJ2-1 | TRBV6-5 | . | . | 13 | CASSYGARDEQFF | TGTGCCAGCAGTTACGGAGCCCGGGATGAGCAGTTCTTC
TRBJ2-1 | TRBV5-6 | . | . | 13 | CASSMGTSNEQFF | TGTGCCAGCAGCATGGGGACCAGCAATGAGCAGTTCTTC
TRBJ2-5 | TRBV5-6 | few | TRBD2 | 15 | CASSLDLAGEETQYF | TGTGCCAGCAGCTTGGATCTAGCGGGAGAAGAGACCCAGTACTTC
TRBJ2-2 | TRBV5-4 | . | . | 17 | CASRPTTGEGNTGELFF | TGTGCCAGCAGGCCTACCACAGGAGAAGGGAACACCGGGGAGCTGTTTTTT
TRBJ2-7 | TRBV27 | . | . | 14 | CASSLWGAGYEQYF | TGTGCCAGCAGTTTATGGGGAGCTGGCTACGAGCAGTACTTC
TRBJ1-2 | TRBV6-5 | . | . | 14 | CASSYSNMGDGYTF | TGTGCCAGCAGTTACTCGAATATGGGGGATGGCTACACCTTC
TRBJ1-5 | TRBV6-6 | once | TRBD1 | 13 | CATQGGFDQPQHF | TGTGCCACTCAGGGGGGGTTTGATCAGCCCCAGCATTTT
TRBJ2-5 | TRBV6-4 | . | TRBD2 | 15 | CASSEDLAGPETQYF | TGTGCCAGCAGTGAGGACTTAGCGGGACCTGAGACCCAGTACTTC
TRBJ1-5 | TRBV10-3 | . | . | 16 | CASRDRDGRGNQPQHF | TGTGCCAGCCGAGACCGCGACGGACGGGGCAATCAGCCCCAGCATTTT
TRBJ2-7 | TRBV14 | few | . | 15 | CASSQAPLEVYEQYF | TGTGCCAGCAGCCAAGCCCCTTTGGAGGTCTACGAGCAGTACTTC
TRBJ1-4 | TRBV15 | few | TRBD1 | 21 | CATSRVLTGGFSAATNEKLFF | TGTGCCACCAGCAGAGTTCTGACAGGGGGATTTTCAGCGGCAACTAATGAAAAACTGTTTTTT
TRBJ2-7 | TRBV7-6 | . | TRBD1 | 15 | CASSPPGTGVEEQYF | TGTGCCAGCAGCCCCCCCGGGACAGGGGTCGAAGAGCAGTACTTC
TRBJ2-7 | TRBV27 | . | . | 15 | CASSFGGGRRYEQYF | TGTGCCAGCAGTTTTGGCGGGGGCCGCCGGTACGAGCAGTACTTC
TRBJ1-2 | TRBV7-9 | . | . | 16 | CASSLELAQFNYGYTF | TGTGCCAGCAGCTTAGAATTGGCACAGTTTAACTATGGCTACACCTTC
TRBJ1-2 | TRBV12-5 | few | TRBD1 | 14 | CASGLGQVNYGYTF | TGTGCTAGTGGCCTGGGACAGGTTAACTATGGCTACACCTTC
TRBJ2-3 | TRBV4-1 | . | . | 16 | CASSHTPSSPPLGQYF | TGCGCCAGCAGCCATACACCCAGTAGTCCTCCTTTGGGGCAGTATTTT
TRBJ1-2 | TRBV4-1 | few | . | 16 | CASSQDPSVSTYGYTF | TGCGCCAGCAGCCAGGACCCTTCGGTGTCCACCTATGGCTACACCTTC
TRBJ1-4 | TRBV10-3 | . | . | 13 | CAINPGEGEKLFF | TGTGCCATCAATCCAGGGGAGGGTGAAAAACTGTTTTTT
TRBJ2-3 | TRBV30 | . | . | 16 | CAWNNPGTPSTDTQYF | TGTGCCTGGAATAACCCCGGGACCCCCAGCACAGATACGCAGTATTTT
TRBJ1-1 | TRBV10-3 | . | . | 13 | CAIRGPGNTEAFF | TGTGCCATCAGGGGCCCGGGAAACACTGAAGCTTTCTTT
TRBJ1-2 | TRBV11-3 | . | . | 15 | CASSLEQGGNYGYTF | TGTGCCAGCAGCTTAGAGCAGGGAGGTAACTATGGCTACACCTTC
TRBJ1-3 | TRBV4-1 | . | . | 15 | CASSLRDDSGNTIYF | TGCGCCAGCAGCCTCCGGGACGACTCTGGAAACACCATATATTTT
TRBJ2-1 | TRBV5-1 | . | . | 15 | CASTPIRQGGNEQFF | TGCGCCAGCACTCCAATCCGACAGGGAGGCAATGAGCAGTTCTTC
TRBJ2-1 | TRBV2 | . | TRBD2 | 16 | CASSEGWGLIPNEQFF | TGTGCCAGCAGTGAGGGTTGGGGACTAATCCCCAATGAGCAGTTCTTC
TRBJ1-1 | TRBV6-5 | . | . | 15 | CASSPTQGMNTEAFF | TGTGCCAGCAGTCCGACCCAAGGAATGAACACTGAAGCTTTCTTT
TRBJ1-1 | TRBV25-1 | . | . | 16 | CASRTSLTGINTEAFF | TGTGCCAGCAGAACTTCGCTGACAGGAATCAACACTGAAGCTTTCTTT
TRBJ2-2 | TRBV19 | . | . | 16 | CASSTSGLRNTGELFF | TGTGCCAGTAGTACCTCCGGGTTGAGGAACACCGGGGAGCTGTTTTTT
TRBJ2-3 | TRBV6-5 | once | TRBD2 | 15 | CASSRSSGVGDTQYF | TGTGCCAGCAGTAGATCTAGCGGGGTCGGAGATACGCAGTATTTT
TRBJ2-7 | TRBV7-9 | few | TRBD1 | 14 | CASSLDRGFSEQYF | TGTGCCAGCAGCCTGGACAGGGGGTTTTCCGAGCAGTACTTC
TRBJ1-3 | TRBV4-1 | . | . | 11 | CASSPGDTIYF | TGCGCCAGCAGCCCCGGAGACACCATATATTTT
TRBJ2-1 | TRBV4-1 | large | . | 18 | CASSQEKMGLGTSGDGFF | TGCGCCAGCAGCCAAGAAAAGATGGGTCTGGGGACATCGGGTGATGGGTTCTTC
TRBJ1-1 | TRBV19 | . | . | 13 | CASSAWGDTEAFF | TGTGCCAGTAGTGCCTGGGGGGACACTGAAGCTTTCTTT
TRBJ1-1 | TRBV6-5 | few | . | 14 | CASRGMTLNTEAFF | TGTGCCAGCAGGGGAATGACCCTGAACACTGAAGCTTTCTTT
TRBJ2-7 | TRBV29-1 | . | . | 14 | CSVEDGWGRHEQYF | TGCAGCGTTGAAGATGGTTGGGGAAGGCACGAGCAGTACTTC
TRBJ2-7 | TRBV9 | . | . | 15 | CASSVGSSGAYEQYF | TGTGCCAGCAGCGTAGGAAGTAGCGGTGCCTACGAGCAGTACTTC